This T cell receptor (beta chain) was documented in a study of blood T cells in healthy people across ages. Overall study results and limits: Total diversity from one million sequenced T cells was likely underestimated.

It was with a sample-barcoded 5' primer and a J-beta primer mix that a second PCR of about 7 to 12 cycles was run. Using its own MiXCR run on the 5' RACE reads, TCRdb lists one record per CDR3 protein. Of about 640,000 distinct CDR3 sequences listed, about 53% are singletons. Concerning this clonotype itself: The antigen is not known.

The CDR3 spans 15 residues. J lost 10 bases, V lost 5 bases, and 9 bases had no gene match. Germline loops: CDR1 SGDLS, CDR2 YYNGEE. The chain joins TRBV9 to TRBJ1-6; TRBD1 aligns across 10 bases. The sequenced sample consisted of blood. This receptor was obtained from a man between 60 and 70 years old in good health. The CDR3 reads CASRGTGTGVSPLHF. CDR3 nucleotide sequence: TGTGCCAGCAGGGGGACCGGGACAGGGGTATCACCCCTCCACTTT.